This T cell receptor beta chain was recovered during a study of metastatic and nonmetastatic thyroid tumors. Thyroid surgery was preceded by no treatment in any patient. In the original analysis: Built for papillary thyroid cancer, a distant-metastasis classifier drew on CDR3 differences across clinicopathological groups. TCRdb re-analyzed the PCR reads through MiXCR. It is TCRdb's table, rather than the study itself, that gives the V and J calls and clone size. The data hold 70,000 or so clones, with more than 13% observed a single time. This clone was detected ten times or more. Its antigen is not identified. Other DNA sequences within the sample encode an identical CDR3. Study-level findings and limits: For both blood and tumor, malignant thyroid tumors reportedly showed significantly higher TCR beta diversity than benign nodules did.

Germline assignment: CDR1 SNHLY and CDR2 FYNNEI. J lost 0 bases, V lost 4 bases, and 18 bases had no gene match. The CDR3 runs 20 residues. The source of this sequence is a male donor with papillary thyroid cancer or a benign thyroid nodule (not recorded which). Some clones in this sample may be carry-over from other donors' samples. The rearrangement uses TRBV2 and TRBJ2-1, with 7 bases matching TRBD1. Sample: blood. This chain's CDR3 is CASSAAREPGQQSSYNEQFF. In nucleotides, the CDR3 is TGTGCCAGCAGTGCAGCAAGGGAGCCGGGACAGCAGAGCTCCTACAATGAGCAGTTCTTC.